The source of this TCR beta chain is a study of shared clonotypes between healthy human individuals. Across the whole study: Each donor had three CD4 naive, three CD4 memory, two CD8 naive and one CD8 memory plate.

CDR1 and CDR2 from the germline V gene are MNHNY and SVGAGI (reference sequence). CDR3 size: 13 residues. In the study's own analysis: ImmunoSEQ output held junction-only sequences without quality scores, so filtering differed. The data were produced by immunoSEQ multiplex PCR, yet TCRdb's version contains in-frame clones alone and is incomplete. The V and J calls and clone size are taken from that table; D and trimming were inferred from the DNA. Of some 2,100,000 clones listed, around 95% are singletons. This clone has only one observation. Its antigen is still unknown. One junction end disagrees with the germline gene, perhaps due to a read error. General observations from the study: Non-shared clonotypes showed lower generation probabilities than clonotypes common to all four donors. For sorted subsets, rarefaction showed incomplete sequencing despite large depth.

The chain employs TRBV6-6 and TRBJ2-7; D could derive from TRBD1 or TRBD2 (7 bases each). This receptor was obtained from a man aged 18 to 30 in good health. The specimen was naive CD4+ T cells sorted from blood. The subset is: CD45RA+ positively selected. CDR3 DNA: TGCGTCAGCAGGGGGGGCGGGGCCTACGAGCAGTACTTC. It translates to CVSRGGGAYEQYF.